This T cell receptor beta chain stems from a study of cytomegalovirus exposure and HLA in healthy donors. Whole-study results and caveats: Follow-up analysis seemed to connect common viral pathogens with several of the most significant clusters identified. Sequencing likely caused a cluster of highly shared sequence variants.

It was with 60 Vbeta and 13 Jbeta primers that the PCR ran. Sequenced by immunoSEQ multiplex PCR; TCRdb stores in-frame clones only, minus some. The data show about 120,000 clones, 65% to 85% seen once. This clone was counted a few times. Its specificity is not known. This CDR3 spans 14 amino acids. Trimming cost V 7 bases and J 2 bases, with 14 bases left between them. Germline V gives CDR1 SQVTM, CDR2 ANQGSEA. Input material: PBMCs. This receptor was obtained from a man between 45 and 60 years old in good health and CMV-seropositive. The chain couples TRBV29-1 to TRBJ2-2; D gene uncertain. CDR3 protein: CSALTNFNTGELFF. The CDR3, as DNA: TGCAGCGCCCTAACTAATTTCAACACCGGGGAGCTGTTTTTT.